The rows below give T cell receptor beta chains drawn from one sample of a study of PD-L1 blockade in urothelial cancer. Profiled with immunoSEQ multiplex PCR; TCRdb holds only in-frame clones, not every one. The sample lists fewer than 95,000 clones; 84% were seen once. The specimen was PBMCs, collected around atezolizumab (anti-PD-L1) treatment. The receptors come from a man between 60 and 70 years old with urothelial cancer. The conserved cysteine and the conserved F or W are not part of the CDR3 here. Not all rows give a size; the values are once, few, many and, for expanded clones, a class.

clone_size v_call cdr3_length cdr3_aa
. TRBV19 12 ASTPMDGGNEQF
. TRBV5-8 13 ASSFFASGVDEQF
. TRBV6-1 12 ASSRLDSGNTIY
. TRBV6-5 13 ASSYQIGGAYGYT
. TRBV4-1 16 ASSQAGTGGGNTGELF
. TRBV7-2 15 ASSFPGASGRASEQY
once TRBV7-2 13 ASSPPNRVGGELF
. TRBV2 11 ASSEEGLGELF
. TRBV5-1 13 ASSLPSGGDNEQF
. TRBV7-3 14 ASSLNSRQGAYEQY
. TRBV6-5 13 ASSAPGQNYNEQF
. TRBV30 9 AWSVRDEQY
. TRBV25-1 12 ASSDPGTPREQY
. TRBV5-1 13 ASSLGGTRGDTQY
once TRBV10-3 11 AISESVASEQF
. TRBV14 16 ASSQDPIRLANTGELF
once TRBV30 13 AWSSGGFGLGEQF
. TRBV6-5 9 ASRKVGEQF
. TRBV2 12 ASSESPGGQPQH
. TRBV7-9 13 ASSYSGSPAGELF
. TRBV10-3 13 AISGDRTPAYEQY
. TRBV11-2 12 ASTAGSWSTEAF
. TRBV7-2 12 ASSSPTKRNEQF
. TRBV7-9 13 ASSLSGGGRTEAF
. TRBV10-1 13 ASSAGLAGVNEQY
. TRBV28 10 ASSLVGGAQY
. TRBV28 16 ASSSPPALAGARNEQY
. TRBV6-5 10 ASSLRAYGYT
once TRBV27 14 ASRGVSGVSTDTQY
. TRBV6-6 13 ASTATGGLTTEAF
. TRBV18 12 ASSPWRVEETQY
few TRBV9 11 ASSGQGAGELF
once TRBV5-1 14 ASSTDRGGSGNTIY
few TRBV4-1 14 ASSDLSGTARSPLH
. TRBV6-1 11 ASRQGAQETQY
. TRBV5-1 14 ASSLAQQATTGELF
. TRBV28 11 ASSFVGRTEAF
. TRBV25-1 15 ASSVRASGGRADTQY
. TRBV19 14 ATSPGRRQGVYEQY
once TRBV5-1 12 ASSTSGTEETQY
. TRBV19 15 ASSHLSGTWSYNEQF